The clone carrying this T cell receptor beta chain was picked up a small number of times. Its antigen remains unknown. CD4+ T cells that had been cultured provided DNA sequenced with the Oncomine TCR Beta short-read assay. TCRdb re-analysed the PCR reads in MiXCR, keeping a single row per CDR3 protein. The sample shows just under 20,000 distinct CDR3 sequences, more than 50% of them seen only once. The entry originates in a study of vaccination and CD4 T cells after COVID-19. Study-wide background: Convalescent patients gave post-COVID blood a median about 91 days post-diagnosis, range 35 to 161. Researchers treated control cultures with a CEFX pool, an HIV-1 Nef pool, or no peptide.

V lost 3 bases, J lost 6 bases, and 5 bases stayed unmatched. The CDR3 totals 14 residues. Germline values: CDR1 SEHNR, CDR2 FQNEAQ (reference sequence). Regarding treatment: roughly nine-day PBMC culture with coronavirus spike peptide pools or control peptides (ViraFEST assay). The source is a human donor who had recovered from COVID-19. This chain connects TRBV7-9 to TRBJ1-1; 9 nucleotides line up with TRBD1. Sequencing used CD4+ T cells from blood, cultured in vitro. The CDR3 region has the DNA TGTGCCAGCAGCTTTTGGGACAGGGTGGCTGAAGCTTTCTTT. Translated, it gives CASSFWDRVAEAFF.